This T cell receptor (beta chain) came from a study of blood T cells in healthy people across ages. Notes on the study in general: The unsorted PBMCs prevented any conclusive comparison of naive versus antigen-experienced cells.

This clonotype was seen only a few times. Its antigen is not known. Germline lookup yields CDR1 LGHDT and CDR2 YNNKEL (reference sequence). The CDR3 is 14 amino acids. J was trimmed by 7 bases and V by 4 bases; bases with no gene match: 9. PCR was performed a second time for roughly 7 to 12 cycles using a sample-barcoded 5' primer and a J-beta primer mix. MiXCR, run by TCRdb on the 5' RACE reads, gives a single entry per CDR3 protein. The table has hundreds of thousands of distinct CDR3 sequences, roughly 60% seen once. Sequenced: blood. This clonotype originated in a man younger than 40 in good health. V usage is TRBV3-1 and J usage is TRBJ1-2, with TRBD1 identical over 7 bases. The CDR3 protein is CASSRRDSIGGYTF. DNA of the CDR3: TGTGCCAGCAGCCGCAGGGACAGTATAGGTGGCTACACCTTC.